Listed here are 18 T cell receptor beta chains from one sample, sequenced in a study of blood T cells in healthy people across ages. Primers used in a second PCR of roughly 6 to 11 cycles were a sample-barcoded 5' primer and a J-beta primer mix. TCRdb used MiXCR to reprocess the 5' RACE reads, holding one entry per CDR3 protein. The repertoire holds around 2 million distinct CDR3 sequences, about 39% seen once, with 23% in the top ten. Sequenced input: blood. The receptors were gathered from a human donor in good health.

This sequence joins TRBV4-1 and TRBJ1-2, with D tentatively TRBD1 (5 bases). The V end lost 2 bases, the J end lost 6 bases, and 16 bases lay between the germline ends. This CDR3 has 15 amino acids. The germline V gene has CDR1 MGHRA and CDR2 YSYEKL. CDR3 residues: CASSQPRDWGHGYTF. In nucleotides, the CDR3 is TGCGCCAGCAGCCAACCTCGGGACTGGGGTCATGGCTACACCTTC.

The chain has TRBV4-3 and TRBJ2-7; D unresolved. Germline V CDR1 and CDR2: LGHNA, YSLEER. The V end lost 1 base, the J end lost 3 bases, and 10 bases lay between the germline ends. The CDR3 contains 14 residues. The CDR3 DNA reads as TGCGCCAGCAGCCAAGGGCTTTCTTTCTACGAGCAGTACTTC. The encoded protein is CASSQGLSFYEQYF.

This clonotype was observed a few times. The rearrangement links TRBV20-1 to TRBJ2-1; no reliable D call. V was cut by 5 bases and J by 6 bases, with 17 bases left in between. The CDR3 spans 14 residues. Germline V lookup: CDR1 DFQATT, CDR2 SNEGSKA (reference sequence). In DNA form, the CDR3 reads TGCAGTGCTTCTCAAAAGGTGCCGACCAATGAGCAGTTCTTC. Translation: CSASQKVPTNEQFF.

This chain's CDR3 is CASSQEVGRNTEAFF. The CDR3 DNA sequence: TGTGCCAGCAGCCAAGAGGTAGGCCGGAACACTGAAGCTTTCTTT. V usage is TRBV4-2 and J usage is TRBJ1-1; D is undetermined. The CDR3 runs to 15 residues. Germline V gene data show CDR1 as LGHNA and CDR2 as YNFKEQ. V lost 0 bases and J 1 base, leaving 9 bases between the germline ends.

This clonotype was seen once. The junction does not match germline at one end; this may be a read error. This sequence joins TRBV11-1 and TRBJ1-2; maybe TRBD1 (5 bases). There are 14 residues in the CDR3. Germline assignment: CDR1 SGHAT and CDR2 FQDESV (reference sequence). For the CDR3, the DNA is TGTGCCAGCAGCTTAGAAGTCGGGAGGGACGGCTTCACCTTC. This sequence encodes CASSLEVGRDGFTF. The full variable domain, completed using reference TRBV11-1 and TRBJ1-2, is EAEVAQSPRYKITEKSQAVAFWCDPISGHATLYWYRQILGQGPELLVQFQDESVVDDSQLPKDRFSAERLKGVDSTLKIQPAELGDSAMYLCASSLEVGRDGFTFGSGTRLTVV.

The V gene is TRBV9, the J gene TRBJ1-4; 7 bases line up with TRBD1. Germline V CDR1 and CDR2: SGDLS, YYNGEE. V lost 3 bases and J lost 5; bases outside the gene matches: 1. The CDR3 totals 13 residues. The CDR3 protein is CASSEGQNEKLFF. In DNA, the CDR3 is TGTGCCAGCAGCGAGGGACAGAATGAAAAACTGTTTTTT.

The chain carries TRBV20-1 and TRBJ1-1; no clear D gene. This CDR3 comprises 13 residues. V shed 6 bases and J shed 4 bases, with 15 bases lying between them. Germline CDR1 and CDR2: DFQATT and SNEGSKA (reference sequence). The CDR3 region is CSAIKTWGTEAFF. CDR3 nucleotides: TGCAGTGCGATAAAAACTTGGGGCACTGAAGCTTTCTTT.

This clonotype has a handful of counts. V and J are TRBV12-5 and TRBJ1-2, with D tentatively TRBD1 (6 bases). V was clipped by 0 bases and J by 5 bases, with 16 bases between them. The CDR3 is made up of 16 amino acids. The germline V gene has CDR1 LGHNT and CDR2 FRNRAP. Written as DNA, the CDR3 is TGTGCTAGTGGTTTGGTACTGGGTAACAGGGTATATGGCTACACCTTC. It yields the protein CASGLVLGNRVYGYTF.

V gene TRBV4-2 combines with J gene TRBJ2-3; 9 bases agree with TRBD2. The V segment lost 0 bases and the J segment 5 bases; nucleotides outside the gene matches: 12. CDR1 and CDR2 from the germline V gene are LGHNA and YNFKEQ. The CDR3 is made up of 18 amino acids. The CDR3 sequence is CASSQERRAGGPGDTQYF. The CDR3 DNA reads as TGTGCCAGCAGCCAAGAAAGACGGGCGGGGGGGCCTGGAGATACGCAGTATTTT.

This clonotype was seen more than once but under ten times. This rearrangement joins TRBV29-1 to TRBJ2-3; D ambiguous. Germline V gene lookup returns CDR1 SQVTM and CDR2 ANQGSEA. This CDR3 is built from 13 residues. V dropped 6 bases and J dropped 4 bases, with 14 bases sitting between them. Here the CDR3 DNA reads TGCAGCGTCTCGGCCCATAGTGCAGATACGCAGTATTTT. Translating it yields CSVSAHSADTQYF.

Worth noting for this clonotype: The junction and the germline gene differ at one end; a read error may be behind it. This chain uses TRBV20-1 with TRBJ2-7; no clear D gene. This CDR3 contains 13 residues. Looked up from germline, CDR1 is DFQATT and CDR2 is SNEGSKA (reference sequence). DNA for the CDR3: TGCAATGCTAGGTCGGGTCTGGTGTACGGGCAGTACTTC. Its protein product is CNARSGLVYGQYF.

The chain is built from TRBV7-3 and TRBJ2-7; D gene uncertain. Germline CDR1 SGHTA, CDR2 FQGTGA. V lost 1 base and J lost 5, with 9 bases in between. This CDR3 region has 13 residues. The CDR3 coding sequence is TGTGCCAGCAGCTTAAGTACAGCCCACGAGCAGTACTTC. Translation: CASSLSTAHEQYF.

For this clonotype: At one end the junction does not follow the germline gene, possibly because of a read error. The rearrangement links TRBV29-1 to TRBJ2-7, with TRBD2 matching over 7 bases. Germline values: CDR1 SQVTM, CDR2 ANQGSEA. The CDR3 is 14 amino acids. The CDR3 sequence: CGVASGVSSYEQYF. In DNA form, the CDR3 reads TGCGGCGTTGCCAGCGGGGTCAGCTCCTACGAGCAGTACTTC.

The chain combines TRBV24-1 with TRBJ1-5; D unresolved. V was clipped by 2 bases and J by 2 bases, with 6 bases between them. The CDR3 sequence is 14 residues long. Germline V gives CDR1 KGHDR, CDR2 SFDVKD. CDR3 DNA sequence: TGTGCCACCAGTGATTCAGGAGGCAATCAGCCCCAGCATTTT. It encodes CATSDSGGNQPQHF.

The rearrangement uses TRBV7-3 and TRBJ1-1; 9 bases line up with TRBD1. Germline V gene sequence: CDR1 SGHTA, CDR2 FQGTGA. Trimming removed 6 bases from V and 8 bases from J; junction bases left unmatched: 7. The CDR3 runs to 13 residues. The CDR3 spells CASSLLGTGEAFF. The CDR3 DNA is TGTGCCAGCAGTTTGCTCGGGACAGGGGAAGCTTTCTTT.

This chain connects TRBV4-1 to TRBJ1-1; weak D call: TRBD1 (6 bases). Germline loops: CDR1 MGHRA, CDR2 YSYEKL. The CDR3 contains 14 residues. V shed 4 bases and J shed 7 bases, with 16 bases lying between them. CDR3: CASSRIQGLGEAFF. Written as DNA, the CDR3 is TGCGCCAGCAGCCGAATACAGGGCTTGGGTGAAGCTTTCTTT.

V usage is TRBV6-2 or TRBV6-3 and J usage is TRBJ1-2, with a tentative D call TRBD1 (6 bases). Germline CDR1 reads MNHEY; CDR2 reads SVGEGT. V was shortened by 2 bases and J by 3 bases, with 13 bases between the two germline ends. The CDR3 runs to 15 residues. CDR3 in amino acids: CASSYPGAFHYGYTF. In DNA form, the CDR3 reads TGTGCCAGCAGTTACCCGGGGGCCTTTCACTATGGCTACACCTTC.

The chain employs TRBV12-3 or TRBV12-4 and TRBJ2-7, with 9 positions matching TRBD1. The CDR3 has 16 amino acids. V shed 6 bases and J 2 bases; nucleotides not matched to a gene: 11. This chain's CDR3 is CASSQMGTGWAYEQYF. CDR3 coding DNA: TGTGCCAGCAGCCAAATGGGGACAGGGTGGGCCTACGAGCAGTACTTC.